This is a list of T cell receptor beta chains from one sample in a study of radiotherapy plus CTLA-4 blockade in lung cancer. The data were produced by immunoSEQ multiplex PCR, yet TCRdb's version contains in-frame clones alone and is incomplete. The sample records 55,000 to 65,000 clones, around four fifths being singletons. The specimen was peripheral blood, collected from a patient treated with radiotherapy plus ipilimumab. These receptor sequences come from a human donor with non-small cell lung cancer who had a partial response to radiotherapy plus ipilimumab. CDR3s include the opening cysteine and the closing phenylalanine or tryptophan. Fields, in order: V gene, D gene, CDR3 length, J gene, clone size, CDR3 DNA, CDR3 protein. D genes are given only for firm matches. The size entry is marked missing in some rows and otherwise reads once, few, many or a size class.

TRBV6-5	-	12	TRBJ1-1	-	TGTGCCAGCAGTTACTCCGGGAGTGAAGCTTTCTTT	CASSYSGSEAFF
TRBV5-1	-	15	TRBJ1-4	-	TGCGCCAGCAGCTTCACAGGGAAGACTAATGAAAAACTGTTTTTT	CASSFTGKTNEKLFF
TRBV9	-	14	TRBJ1-6	-	TGTGCCAGCAGCGTACGAGGTTTGAATTCACCCCTCCACTTT	CASSVRGLNSPLHF
TRBV5-4	-	13	TRBJ2-7	-	TGTGCCAGCAGCTTGGCCCGCGCCAACGAGCAGTACTTC	CASSLARANEQYF
TRBV19	-	13	TRBJ1-1	-	TGTGCCAGTACTAAGTCAGGGGTCACTGAAGCTTTCTTT	CASTKSGVTEAFF
TRBV21-1	-	15	TRBJ1-1	-	TGTGCCAGCAGCACCACGGGACAGGGCGGCACTGAAGCTTTCTTT	CASSTTGQGGTEAFF
TRBV2	-	12	TRBJ1-2	-	TGTGCCAGCAGCCTAATGACAAGTGGCTACACCTTC	CASSLMTSGYTF
TRBV5-6	-	12	TRBJ2-5	once	TGTGCCAGCAGGGCAGTACAAGAGACCCAGTACTTC	CASRAVQETQYF
TRBV5-8	TRBD1	15	TRBJ2-5	-	TGTGCCAGCAGCTCACAGGGGGGAATTGGGGAGACCCAGTACTTC	CASSSQGGIGETQYF
TRBV5-6	-	12	TRBJ2-1	-	TGTGCCAGCAGCCCACAGGGTCTTGAGCAGTTCTTC	CASSPQGLEQFF
TRBV29-1	-	15	TRBJ2-2	-	TGCAGCGTTGGGGGTCGGGGGTTGGGGGCCGGGGAGCTGTTTTTT	CSVGGRGLGAGELFF
TRBV4-1	TRBD1	17	TRBJ1-5	-	TGCGCCAGCAGCCAGGGGGGACAGGGCTATAGCAATCAGCCCCAGCATTTT	CASSQGGQGYSNQPQHF
TRBV5-6	-	14	TRBJ1-2	-	TGTGCCAGCAGCTCCCAGGATCAGGGCTATGGCTACACCTTC	CASSSQDQGYGYTF
TRBV5-1	-	13	TRBJ2-2	few	TGCGCCAGCAGCTCTTCGTCCACCGGGGAGCTGTTTTTT	CASSSSSTGELFF
TRBV5-1	-	16	TRBJ2-6	-	TGCGCCAGCAGCTTCAGGGGTAGGGCTGGGGCCAACGTCCTGACTTTC	CASSFRGRAGANVLTF
TRBV14	-	16	TRBJ2-7	-	TGTGCCAGCAGCCAAGATTGGGCAGGTGACCTCTACGAGCAGTACTTC	CASSQDWAGDLYEQYF
TRBV19	TRBD1	15	TRBJ1-2	-	TGTGCCAGTAGTATGGGACAGGGGACCTACTATGGCTACACCTTC	CASSMGQGTYYGYTF